This T cell receptor (beta chain) emerged from a study of blood T cell repertoires in COVID-19. Study summary: Both acute and convalescent COVID-19 samples were obtained from the United States, Italy and Spain. Sources were T cells, B-cell-depleted T cells, or PBMCs; the material itself was cDNA or gDNA.

Seattle's cohort entered during active infection and was followed longitudinally. The CDR3 length is 13 residues. CDR1 and CDR2 from the germline V gene are MGHRA and YSYEKL. Trimming removed 1 base from V and 5 bases from J, with 8 bases in between. In the authors' methods: Estimation of nucleated cell counts was performed using reference gene primer amplification. TCRdb keeps only in-frame clones here, not all; method: immunoSEQ multiplex PCR. V and J calls and clone size are copied from that table; D and trimming were computed from the DNA. The table shows 250,000 to 400,000 clones, with approximately 88% occurring only once.

The receptor comes from a woman aged 25-40 years with COVID-19, enrolled during active disease. Sequenced input: peripheral blood. The chain has TRBV4-1 and TRBJ1-2; D remains unclear. CDR3 amino acids: CASSQGPSYGYTF. In DNA, the CDR3 is TGCGCCAGCAGCCAAGGGCCCTCGTATGGCTACACCTTC.